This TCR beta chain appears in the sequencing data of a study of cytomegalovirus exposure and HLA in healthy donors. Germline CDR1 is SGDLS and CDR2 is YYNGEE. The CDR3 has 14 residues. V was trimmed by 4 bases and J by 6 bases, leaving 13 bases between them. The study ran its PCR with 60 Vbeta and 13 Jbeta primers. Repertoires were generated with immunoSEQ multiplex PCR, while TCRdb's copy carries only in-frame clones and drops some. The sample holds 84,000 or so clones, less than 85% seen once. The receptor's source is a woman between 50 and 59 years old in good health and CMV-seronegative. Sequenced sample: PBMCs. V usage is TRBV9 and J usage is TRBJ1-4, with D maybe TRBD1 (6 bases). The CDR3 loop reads CASSRRQADEKLFF. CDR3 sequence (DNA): TGTGCCAGCAGCCGGAGACAGGCGGATGAAAAACTGTTTTTT.